This TCR beta chain is from a study of T cell changes during pregnancy in multiple sclerosis. Only a few counts were recorded for this clone. The CDR3 contains 13 residues. Germline V gene sequence: CDR1 SGHRS, CDR2 YFSETQ. V dropped 0 bases and J dropped 5 bases, with 7 bases sitting between them. Clones were read by immunoSEQ multiplex PCR, and TCRdb kept only the in-frame ones, dropping some. Among 75,000 to 80,000 clones, over 85% were seen once, and the ten largest hold approximately 0.75%. The sequenced sample was peripheral blood, obtained in the second trimester of pregnancy. This TCR came from a female donor in good health, enrolled as a control in a pregnancy study. The J gene is TRBJ2-3, the V gene TRBV5-1, with D possibly being TRBD1 (5 bases). CDR3 residues: CASSLETVDTQYF. CDR3 DNA: TGCGCCAGCAGCTTGGAGACAGTAGATACGCAGTATTTT.